Listed below are T cell receptor beta chains from one sample, sequenced in a study of blood T cells in healthy people across ages. MiXCR, applied by TCRdb to the 5' RACE reads, yields one record per CDR3 protein. Among 800,000 to 950,000 distinct CDR3 sequences, about 27% were seen once, and the ten largest hold roughly a tenth. Another study also made use of these data, one on T cells of mothers and their children.

The sequenced material came from blood. All receptors come from a woman aged 35 to 49 in good health. The conserved cysteine and the conserved F or W are not part of the CDR3 here. A D gene is named only where the DNA matches it firmly.

d_call v_call cdr3_aa
. TRBV28 ASIGSGANVLT
TRBD1 TRBV29-1 SVVGQGADYGYT
. TRBV5-1 ASSLEAVLVGYNEQF
. TRBV9 ASSGIGGYT
TRBD2 TRBV20-1 SASLLAGLNEQF
. TRBV20-1 SASGTVGTEAF
TRBD2 TRBV20-1 SAARGLSTDAQY
. TRBV18 ASSPLQGRNYGYT
. TRBV28 ASRYQSFYGYT
TRBD1 TRBV7-2 ASSLEGASAAF
. TRBV20-1 SAQDYNEQF
. TRBV25-1 ASSPHSNQPQH
TRBD1 TRBV6-2/TRBV6-3 ASVRGRSQPQH
TRBD1 TRBV12-3/TRBV12-4 ASSTGGGYGYT
TRBD2 TRBV13 ASSLGAGGHHEQF
TRBD2 TRBV7-6 ASSLALASGGYNEQF
. TRBV19 ASSIEARSGANVLT
. TRBV6-5 ASRSTGLVYNEQF
. TRBV7-6 ASSLVGPGTNSPLH
TRBD2 TRBV4-1 ASSQDPQLAGGSYEQY
. TRBV7-7 ASSLGGSSEQY
TRBD1 TRBV30 AQGQALRLGDTEAF
. TRBV25-1 ASSEFASQETQY
. TRBV28 ASSLADFAEAF
. TRBV11-2 ANSLDGQTNTEAF
TRBD1 TRBV28 ASSDTTGGLGNQPQH
. TRBV10-3 AISDRGNTGELF
. TRBV12-3/TRBV12-4 ASSLDPGQAYEQY